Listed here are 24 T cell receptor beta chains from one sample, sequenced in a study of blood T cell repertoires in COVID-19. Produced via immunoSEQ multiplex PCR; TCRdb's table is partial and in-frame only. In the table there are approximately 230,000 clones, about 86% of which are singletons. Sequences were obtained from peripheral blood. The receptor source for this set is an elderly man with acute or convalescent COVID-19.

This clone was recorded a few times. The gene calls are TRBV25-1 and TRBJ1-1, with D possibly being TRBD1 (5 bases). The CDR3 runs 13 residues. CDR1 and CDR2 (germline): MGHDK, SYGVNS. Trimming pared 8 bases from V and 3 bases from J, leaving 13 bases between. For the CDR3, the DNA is TGTGCCAGCCTAGGGGCTTTGGACACTGAAGCTTTCTTT. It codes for CASLGALDTEAFF.

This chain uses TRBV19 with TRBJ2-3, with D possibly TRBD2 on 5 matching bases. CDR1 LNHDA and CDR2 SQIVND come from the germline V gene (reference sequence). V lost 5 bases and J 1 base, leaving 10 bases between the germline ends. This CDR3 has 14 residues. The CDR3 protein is CASSSSGRTDTQYF. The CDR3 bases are TGTGCCAGTAGTTCAAGCGGACGCACAGATACGCAGTATTTT.

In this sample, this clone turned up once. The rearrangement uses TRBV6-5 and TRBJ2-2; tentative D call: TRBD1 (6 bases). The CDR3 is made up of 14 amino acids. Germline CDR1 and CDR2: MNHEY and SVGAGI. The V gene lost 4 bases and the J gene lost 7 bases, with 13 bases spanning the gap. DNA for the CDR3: TGTGCCAGCAGTTCCGTAACAGGGTTCGGGGAGCTGTTTTTT. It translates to CASSSVTGFGELFF.

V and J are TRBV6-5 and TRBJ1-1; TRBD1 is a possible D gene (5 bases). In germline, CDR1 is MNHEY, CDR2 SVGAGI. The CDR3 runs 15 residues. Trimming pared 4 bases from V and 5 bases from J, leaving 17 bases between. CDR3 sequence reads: CASSSRPGRGTEAFF. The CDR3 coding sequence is TGTGCCAGCAGTTCCCGGCCAGGGCGGGGAACTGAAGCTTTCTTT.

The DNA for the CDR3 is TGTGCCAGCAGTTCCGGCGCTTTAGCGATAAAAGGAAAGAATGAGCAGTTCTTC. Protein product: CASSSGALAIKGKNEQFF. The rearrangement joins TRBV28 to TRBJ2-1, with a possible D match to TRBD2 (5 bases). V lost 4 bases, J lost 7 bases, and 26 bases lay in between. The germline CDR1 and CDR2 sequences are MDHEN and SYDVKM. The CDR3 has 18 residues. The whole variable domain, remainder taken from reference TRBV28 and TRBJ2-1, is DVKVTQSSRYLVKRTGEKVFLECVQDMDHENMFWYRQDPGLGLRLIYFSYDVKMKEKGDIPEGYSVSREKKERFSLILESASTNQTSMYLCASSSGALAIKGKNEQFFGPGTRLTVL.

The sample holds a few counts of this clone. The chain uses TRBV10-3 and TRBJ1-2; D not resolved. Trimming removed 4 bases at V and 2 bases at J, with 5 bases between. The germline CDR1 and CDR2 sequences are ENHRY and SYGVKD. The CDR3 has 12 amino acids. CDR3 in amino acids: CAISAQNYGYTF. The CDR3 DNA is TGTGCCATCAGTGCACAGAACTATGGCTACACCTTC.

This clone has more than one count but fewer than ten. Here the CDR3 reads CASSLGTSGPYGNEQFF. The CDR3 DNA reads as TGTGCCAGCAGCCTGGGGACTAGCGGGCCGTACGGCAATGAGCAGTTCTTC. The chain carries TRBV7-6 and TRBJ2-1; 12 bases match TRBD2. Germline V gene sequence: CDR1 SGHVS, CDR2 FNYEAQ. V lost 5 bases and J lost 6; bases outside the gene matches: 11. There are 17 residues in the CDR3.

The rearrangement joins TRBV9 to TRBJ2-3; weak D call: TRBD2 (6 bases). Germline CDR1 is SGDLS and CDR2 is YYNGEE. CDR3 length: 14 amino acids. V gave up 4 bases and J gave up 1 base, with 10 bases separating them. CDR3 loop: CASSRPGGTDTQYF. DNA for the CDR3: TGTGCCAGCAGCCGTCCGGGGGGCACAGATACGCAGTATTTT.

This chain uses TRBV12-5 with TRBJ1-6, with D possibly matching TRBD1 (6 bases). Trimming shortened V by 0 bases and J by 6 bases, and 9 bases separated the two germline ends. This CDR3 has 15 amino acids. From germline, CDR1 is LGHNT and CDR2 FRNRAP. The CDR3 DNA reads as TGTGCTAGTGGTTTGGTACAGGGCCCTAATTCACCCCTCCACTTT. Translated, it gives CASGLVQGPNSPLHF.

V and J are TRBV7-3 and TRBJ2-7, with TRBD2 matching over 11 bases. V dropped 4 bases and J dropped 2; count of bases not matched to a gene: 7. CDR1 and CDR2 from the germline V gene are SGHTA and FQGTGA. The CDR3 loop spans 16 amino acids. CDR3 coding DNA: TGTGCCAGCAGCTCTTCGACTAGCGGGGACCCCTACGAGCAGTACTTC. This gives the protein CASSSSTSGDPYEQYF. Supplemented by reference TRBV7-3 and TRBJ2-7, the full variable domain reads GAGVSQTPSNKVTEKGKYVELRCDPISGHTALYWYRQSLGQGPEFLIYFQGTGAADDSGLPNDRFFAVRPEGSVSTLKIQRTERGDSAVYLCASSSSTSGDPYEQYFGPGTRLTVT.

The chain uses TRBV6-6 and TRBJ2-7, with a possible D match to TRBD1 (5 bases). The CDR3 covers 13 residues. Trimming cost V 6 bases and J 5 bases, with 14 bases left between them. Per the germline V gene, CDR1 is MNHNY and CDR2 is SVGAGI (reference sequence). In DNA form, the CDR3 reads TGTGCCAGCAGAGGGGTAGGGGTCCACGAGCAGTACTTC. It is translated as CASRGVGVHEQYF.

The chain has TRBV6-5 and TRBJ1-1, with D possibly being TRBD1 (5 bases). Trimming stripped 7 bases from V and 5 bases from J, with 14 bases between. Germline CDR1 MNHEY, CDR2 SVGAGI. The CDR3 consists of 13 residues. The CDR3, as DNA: TGTGCCAGCATTTCCCACCCAGGGACTGAAGCTTTCTTT. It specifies CASISHPGTEAFF.

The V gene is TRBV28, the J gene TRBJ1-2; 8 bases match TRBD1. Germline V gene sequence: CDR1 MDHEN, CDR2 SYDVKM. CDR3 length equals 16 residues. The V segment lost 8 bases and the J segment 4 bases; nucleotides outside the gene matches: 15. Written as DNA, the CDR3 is TGTGCCAGCCAAGGGACAGGCGGGTCTTGGGGCTATGGCTACACCTTC. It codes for CASQGTGGSWGYGYTF.

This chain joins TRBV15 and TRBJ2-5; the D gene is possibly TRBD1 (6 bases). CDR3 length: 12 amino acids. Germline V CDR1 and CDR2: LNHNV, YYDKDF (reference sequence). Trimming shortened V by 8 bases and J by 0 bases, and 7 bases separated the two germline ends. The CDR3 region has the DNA TGTGCCACCGGACAGTACCAAGAGACCCAGTACTTC. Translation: CATGQYQETQYF. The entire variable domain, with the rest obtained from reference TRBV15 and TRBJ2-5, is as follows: DAMVIQNPRYQVTQFGKPVTLSCSQTLNHNVMYWYQQKSSQAPKLLFHYYDKDFNNEADTPDNFQSRRPNTSFCFLDIRSPGLGDTAMYLCATGQYQETQYFGPGTRLLVL.

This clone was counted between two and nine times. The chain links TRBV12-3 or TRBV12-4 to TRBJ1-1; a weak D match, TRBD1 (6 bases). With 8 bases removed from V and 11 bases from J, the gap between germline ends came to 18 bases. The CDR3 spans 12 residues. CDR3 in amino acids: CASRGNNRAAFF. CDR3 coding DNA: TGTGCCAGCCGAGGTAATAACAGGGCTGCTTTCTTT.

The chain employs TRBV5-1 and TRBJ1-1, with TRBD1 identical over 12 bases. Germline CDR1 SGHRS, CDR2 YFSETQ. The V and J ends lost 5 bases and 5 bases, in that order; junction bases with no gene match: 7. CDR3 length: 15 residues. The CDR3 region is CASSSPGQGATEAFF. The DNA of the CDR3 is TGCGCCAGCAGTTCGCCGGGACAGGGGGCAACTGAAGCTTTCTTT.

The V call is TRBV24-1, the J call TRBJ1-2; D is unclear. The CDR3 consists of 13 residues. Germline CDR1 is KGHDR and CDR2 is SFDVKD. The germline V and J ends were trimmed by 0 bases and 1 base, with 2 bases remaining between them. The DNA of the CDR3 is TGTGCCACCAGTGATTTGCATAACTATGGCTACACCTTC. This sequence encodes CATSDLHNYGYTF.

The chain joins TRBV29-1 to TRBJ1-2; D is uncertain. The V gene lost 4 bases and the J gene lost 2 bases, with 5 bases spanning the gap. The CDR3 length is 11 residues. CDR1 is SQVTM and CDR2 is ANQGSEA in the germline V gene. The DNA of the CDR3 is TGCAGCGTTGGCGGAAACTATGGCTACACCTTC. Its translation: CSVGGNYGYTF.

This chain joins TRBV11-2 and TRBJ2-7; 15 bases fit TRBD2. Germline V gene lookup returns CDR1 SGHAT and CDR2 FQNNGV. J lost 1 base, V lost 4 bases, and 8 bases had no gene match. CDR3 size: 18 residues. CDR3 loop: CASSSGLAGGFASYEQYF. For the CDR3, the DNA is TGTGCCAGCAGCTCGGGACTAGCGGGAGGCTTTGCGTCCTACGAGCAGTACTTC.

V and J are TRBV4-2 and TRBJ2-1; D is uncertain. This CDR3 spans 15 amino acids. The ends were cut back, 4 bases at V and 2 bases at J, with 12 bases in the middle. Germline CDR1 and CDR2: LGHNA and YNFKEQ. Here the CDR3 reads CASSPPGLTYNEQFF. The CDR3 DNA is TGTGCCAGCAGCCCTCCGGGTCTCACCTACAATGAGCAGTTCTTC.

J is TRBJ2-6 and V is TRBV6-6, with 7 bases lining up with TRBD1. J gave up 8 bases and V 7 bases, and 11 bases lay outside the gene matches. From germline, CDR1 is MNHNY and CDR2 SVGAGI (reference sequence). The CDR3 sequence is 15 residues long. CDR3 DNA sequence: TGTGCCAGCATTCACAGAGCGACAGGGCCCAACGTCCTGACTTTC. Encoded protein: CASIHRATGPNVLTF.

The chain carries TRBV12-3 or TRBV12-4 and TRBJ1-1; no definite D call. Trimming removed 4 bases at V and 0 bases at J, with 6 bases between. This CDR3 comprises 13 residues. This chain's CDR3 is CASSSIMNTEAFF. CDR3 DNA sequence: TGTGCCAGCAGTTCTATCATGAACACTGAAGCTTTCTTT.

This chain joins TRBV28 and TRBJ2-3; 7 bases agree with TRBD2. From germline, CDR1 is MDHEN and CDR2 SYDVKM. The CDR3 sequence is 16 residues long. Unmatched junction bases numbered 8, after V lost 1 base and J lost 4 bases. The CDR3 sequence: CASSLSPTGGPDTQYF. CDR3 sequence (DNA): TGTGCCAGCAGTTTATCCCCAACGGGAGGACCAGATACGCAGTATTTT.

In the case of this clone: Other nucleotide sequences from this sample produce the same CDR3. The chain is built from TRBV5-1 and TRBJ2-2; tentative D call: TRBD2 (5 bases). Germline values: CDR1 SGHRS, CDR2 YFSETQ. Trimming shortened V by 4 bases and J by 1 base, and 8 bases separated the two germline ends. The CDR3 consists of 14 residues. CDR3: CASSAGLNTGELFF. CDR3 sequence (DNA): TGCGCCAGCAGCGCCGGACTGAACACCGGGGAGCTGTTTTTT.